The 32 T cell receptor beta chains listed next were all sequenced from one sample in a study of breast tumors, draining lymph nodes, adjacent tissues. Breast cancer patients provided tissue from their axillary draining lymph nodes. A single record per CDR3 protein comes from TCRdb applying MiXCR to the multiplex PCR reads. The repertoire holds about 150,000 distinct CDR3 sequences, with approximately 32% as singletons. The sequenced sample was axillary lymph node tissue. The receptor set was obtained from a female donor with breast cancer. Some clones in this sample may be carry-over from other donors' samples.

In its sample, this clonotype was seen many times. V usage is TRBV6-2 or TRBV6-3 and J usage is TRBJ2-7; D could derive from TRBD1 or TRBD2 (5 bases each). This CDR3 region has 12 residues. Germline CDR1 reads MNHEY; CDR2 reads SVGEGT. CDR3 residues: CASSHSSGQQYV. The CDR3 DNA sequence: TGTGCCAGCAGTCACTCTTCGGGACAGCAGTACGTC.

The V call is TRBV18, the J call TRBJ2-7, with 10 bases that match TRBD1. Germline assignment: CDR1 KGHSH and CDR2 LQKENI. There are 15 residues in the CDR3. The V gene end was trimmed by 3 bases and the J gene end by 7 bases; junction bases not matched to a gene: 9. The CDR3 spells CASSPQDRGPNEQYV. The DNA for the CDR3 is TGTGCCAGCTCACCGCAAGACAGGGGGCCCAATGAGCAGTACGTC.

This CDR3 is CASSLVLADTGELFF. The CDR3 DNA sequence: TGCGCCAGCAGCTTGGTACTAGCGGACACCGGGGAGCTGTTTTTT. This chain uses TRBV5-1 with TRBJ2-2; 8 nucleotides match TRBD2. The CDR3 runs 15 residues. Looked up from germline, CDR1 is SGHRS and CDR2 is YFSETQ. Trimming at V came to 0 bases and at J to 3 bases, leaving 1 base not matched to a gene.

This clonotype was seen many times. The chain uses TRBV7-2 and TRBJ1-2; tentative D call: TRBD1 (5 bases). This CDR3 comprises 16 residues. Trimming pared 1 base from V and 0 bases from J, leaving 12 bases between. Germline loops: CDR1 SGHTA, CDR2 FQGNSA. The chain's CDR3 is CASSLVSGGANYGYTF. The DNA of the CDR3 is TGTGCCAGCAGCTTAGTGTCGGGGGGAGCTAACTATGGCTACACCTTC.

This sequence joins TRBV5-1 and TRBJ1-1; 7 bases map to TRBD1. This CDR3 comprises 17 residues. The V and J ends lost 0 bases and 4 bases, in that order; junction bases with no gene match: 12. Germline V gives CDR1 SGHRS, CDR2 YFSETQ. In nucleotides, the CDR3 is TGCGCCAGCAGCTTGGGAGGGGGCTCGGTTTTGAGCACTGAAGCTTTCTTT. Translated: CASSLGGGSVLSTEAFF.

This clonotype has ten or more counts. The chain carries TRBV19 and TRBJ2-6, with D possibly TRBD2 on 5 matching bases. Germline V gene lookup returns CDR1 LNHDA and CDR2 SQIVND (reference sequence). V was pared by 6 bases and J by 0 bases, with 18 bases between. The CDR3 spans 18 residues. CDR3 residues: CASSKRVLSPSGANVLTF. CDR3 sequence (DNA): TGTGCCAGTAGCAAGAGGGTCCTATCCCCCTCTGGGGCCAACGTCCTGACTTTC.

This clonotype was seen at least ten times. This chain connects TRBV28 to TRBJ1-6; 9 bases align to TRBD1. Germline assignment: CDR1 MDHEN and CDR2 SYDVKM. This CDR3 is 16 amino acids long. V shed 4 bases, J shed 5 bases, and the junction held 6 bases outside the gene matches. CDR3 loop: CASSSGTGSNNSPLHF. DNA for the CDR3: TGTGCCAGCAGTTCCGGGACAGGGTCTAATAATTCACCCCTCCACTTT.

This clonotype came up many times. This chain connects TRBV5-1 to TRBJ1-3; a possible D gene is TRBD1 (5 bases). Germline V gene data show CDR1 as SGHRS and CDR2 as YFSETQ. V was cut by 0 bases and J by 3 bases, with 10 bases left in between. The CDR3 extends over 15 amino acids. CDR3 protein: CASSLEGTVGNTIYF. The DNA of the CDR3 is TGCGCCAGCAGCTTGGAGGGGACGGTTGGAAACACCATATATTTT.

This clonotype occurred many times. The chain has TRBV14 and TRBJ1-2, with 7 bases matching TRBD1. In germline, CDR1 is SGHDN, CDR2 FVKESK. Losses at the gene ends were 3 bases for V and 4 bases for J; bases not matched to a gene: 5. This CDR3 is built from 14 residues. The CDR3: CASSQTGRFYGYTF. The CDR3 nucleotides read TGTGCCAGCAGCCAGACAGGGAGGTTCTATGGCTACACCTTC.

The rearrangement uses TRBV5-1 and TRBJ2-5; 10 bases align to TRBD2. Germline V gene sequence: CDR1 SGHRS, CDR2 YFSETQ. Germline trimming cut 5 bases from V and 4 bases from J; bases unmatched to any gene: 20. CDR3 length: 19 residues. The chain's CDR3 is CASRPGKGRLAGQRETQYF. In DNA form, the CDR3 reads TGCGCCAGCAGACCAGGGAAAGGAAGACTAGCGGGCCAACGAGAGACCCAGTACTTC.

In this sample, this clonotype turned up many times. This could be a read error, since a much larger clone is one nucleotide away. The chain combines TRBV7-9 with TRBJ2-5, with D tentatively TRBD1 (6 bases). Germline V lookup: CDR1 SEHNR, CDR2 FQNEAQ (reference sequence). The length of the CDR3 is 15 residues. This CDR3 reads CASSGIATGQETQHF. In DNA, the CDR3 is TGTGCCAGCAGCGGGATCGCGACAGGCCAAGAGACCCAGCACTTC.

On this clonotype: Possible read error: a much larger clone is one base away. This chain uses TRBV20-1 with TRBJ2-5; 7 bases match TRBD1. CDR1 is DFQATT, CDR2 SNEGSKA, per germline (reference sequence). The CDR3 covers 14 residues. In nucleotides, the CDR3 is TGCAGTGCAGGGGACAGTATAAGCCAAGCGACCCAGTACTTC. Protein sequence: CSAGDSISQATQYF.

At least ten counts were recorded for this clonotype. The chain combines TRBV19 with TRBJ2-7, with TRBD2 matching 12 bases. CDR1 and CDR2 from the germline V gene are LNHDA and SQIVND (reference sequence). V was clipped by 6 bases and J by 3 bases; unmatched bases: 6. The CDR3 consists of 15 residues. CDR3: CASSTLAGGHYEQYF. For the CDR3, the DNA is TGTGCCAGTAGCACACTAGCGGGGGGACACTACGAGCAGTACTTC.

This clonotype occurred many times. In DNA, the CDR3 is TGTGCCAGCAGCTTACGGGGGAATGAAAAACTGTTTTTT. Translating it yields CASSLRGNEKLFF. The chain employs TRBV7-9 and TRBJ1-4; D possibly corresponds to TRBD1 (5 bases). The V end lost 2 bases, the J end lost 5 bases, and 6 bases lay between the germline ends. Germline CDR1 reads SEHNR; CDR2 reads FQNEAQ (reference sequence). The CDR3 covers 13 residues.

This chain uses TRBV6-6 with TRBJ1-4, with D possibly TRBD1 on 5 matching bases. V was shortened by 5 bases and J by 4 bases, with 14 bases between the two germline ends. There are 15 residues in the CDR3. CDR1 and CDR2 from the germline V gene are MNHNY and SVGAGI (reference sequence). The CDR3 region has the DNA TGTGCCAGCAGTCACGGGGACCGAGATAATGAAAAACTGTTTTTT. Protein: CASSHGDRDNEKLFF.

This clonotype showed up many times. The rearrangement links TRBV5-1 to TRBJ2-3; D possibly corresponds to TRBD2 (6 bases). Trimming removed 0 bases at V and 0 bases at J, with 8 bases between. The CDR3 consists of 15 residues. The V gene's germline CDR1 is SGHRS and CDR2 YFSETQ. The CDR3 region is CASSLDGTSTDTQYF. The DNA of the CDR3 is TGCGCCAGCAGCTTGGACGGGACTAGCACAGATACGCAGTATTTT.

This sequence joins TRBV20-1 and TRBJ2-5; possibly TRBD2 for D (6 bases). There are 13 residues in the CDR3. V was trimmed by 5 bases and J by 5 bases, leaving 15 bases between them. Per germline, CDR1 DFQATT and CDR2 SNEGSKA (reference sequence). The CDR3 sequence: CSAGVLGLETQYF. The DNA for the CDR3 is TGCAGTGCTGGGGTCCTGGGACTGGAGACCCAGTACTTC.

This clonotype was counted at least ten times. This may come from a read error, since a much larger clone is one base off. The CDR3: CASRGLGNEQFF. As DNA, the CDR3 is TGTGCCAGCAGGGGCCTGGGGAATGAGCAGTTCTTC. The gene calls are TRBV2 and TRBJ2-1; D gene unclear. With 6 bases removed from V and 7 bases from J, the gap between germline ends came to 10 bases. The CDR3 is 12 residues long. Germline CDR1 and CDR2: SNHLY and FYNNEI.

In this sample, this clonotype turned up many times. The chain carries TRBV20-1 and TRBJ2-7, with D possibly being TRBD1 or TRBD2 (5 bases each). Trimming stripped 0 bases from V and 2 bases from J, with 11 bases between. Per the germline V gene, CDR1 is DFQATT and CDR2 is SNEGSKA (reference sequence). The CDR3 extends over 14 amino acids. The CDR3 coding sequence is TGCAGTGCTAGAGATCGGGGCGGCACCTACGAGCAGTACTTC. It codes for CSARDRGGTYEQYF.

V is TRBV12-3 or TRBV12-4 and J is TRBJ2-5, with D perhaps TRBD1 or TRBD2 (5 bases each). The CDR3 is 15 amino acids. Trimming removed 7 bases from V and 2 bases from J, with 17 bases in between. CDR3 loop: CASTLGRVRQETQYF. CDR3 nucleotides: TGTGCCAGCACCCTGGGGCGGGTTCGGCAAGAGACCCAGTACTTC.

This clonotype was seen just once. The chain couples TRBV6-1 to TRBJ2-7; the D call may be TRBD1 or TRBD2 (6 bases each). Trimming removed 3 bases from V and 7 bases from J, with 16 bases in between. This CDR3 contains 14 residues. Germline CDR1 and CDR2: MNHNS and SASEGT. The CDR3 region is CASSEIRQAGEQYF. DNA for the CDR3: TGTGCCAGCAGTGAGATCCGACAGGCGGGGGAGCAGTACTTC.

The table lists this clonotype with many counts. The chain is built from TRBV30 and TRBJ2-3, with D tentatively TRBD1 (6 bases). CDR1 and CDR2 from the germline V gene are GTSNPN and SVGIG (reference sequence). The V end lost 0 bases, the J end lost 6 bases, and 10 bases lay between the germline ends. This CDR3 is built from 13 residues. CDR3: CAWSVQGPDTQYF. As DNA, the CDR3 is TGTGCCTGGAGTGTACAGGGTCCCGATACGCAGTATTTT.

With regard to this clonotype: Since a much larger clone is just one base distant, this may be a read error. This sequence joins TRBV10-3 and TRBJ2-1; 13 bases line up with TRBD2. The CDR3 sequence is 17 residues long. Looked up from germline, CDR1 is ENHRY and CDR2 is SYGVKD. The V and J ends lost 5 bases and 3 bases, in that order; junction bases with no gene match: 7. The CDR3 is CAISPSGLAGVYNEQFF. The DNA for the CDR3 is TGTGCCATCAGTCCTTCAGGACTAGCGGGGGTCTACAATGAGCAGTTCTTC.

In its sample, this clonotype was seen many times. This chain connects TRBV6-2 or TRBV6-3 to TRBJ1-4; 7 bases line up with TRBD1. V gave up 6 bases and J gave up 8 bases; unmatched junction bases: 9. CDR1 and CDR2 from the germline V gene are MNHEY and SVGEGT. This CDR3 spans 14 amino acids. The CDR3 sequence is CASRPGQVAEKLFF. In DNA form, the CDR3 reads TGTGCCAGCAGACCCGGACAGGTTGCGGAAAAACTGTTTTTT.

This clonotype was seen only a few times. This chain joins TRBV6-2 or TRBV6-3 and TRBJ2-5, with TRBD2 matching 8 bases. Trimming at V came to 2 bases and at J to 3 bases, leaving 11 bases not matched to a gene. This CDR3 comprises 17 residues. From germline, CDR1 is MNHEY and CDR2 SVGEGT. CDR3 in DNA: TGTGCCAGCAGTTACCCAACTGGACTAGCTGCTAAAGAGACCCAGTACTTC. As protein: CASSYPTGLAAKETQYF.

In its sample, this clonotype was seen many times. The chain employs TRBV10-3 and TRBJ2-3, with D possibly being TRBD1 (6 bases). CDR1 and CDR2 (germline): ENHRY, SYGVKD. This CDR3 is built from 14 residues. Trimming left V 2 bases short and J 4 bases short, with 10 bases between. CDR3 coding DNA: TGTGCCATCAGTGAGCCAAACAGGGCAGATACGCAGTATTTT. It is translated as CAISEPNRADTQYF.

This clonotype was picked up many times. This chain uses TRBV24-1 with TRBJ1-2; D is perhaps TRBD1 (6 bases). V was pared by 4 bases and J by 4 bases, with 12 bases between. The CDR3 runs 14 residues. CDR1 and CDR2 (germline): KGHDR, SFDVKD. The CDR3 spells CATSDRSGAYGYTF. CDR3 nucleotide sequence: TGTGCCACCAGTGACCGGTCAGGGGCCTATGGCTACACCTTC.

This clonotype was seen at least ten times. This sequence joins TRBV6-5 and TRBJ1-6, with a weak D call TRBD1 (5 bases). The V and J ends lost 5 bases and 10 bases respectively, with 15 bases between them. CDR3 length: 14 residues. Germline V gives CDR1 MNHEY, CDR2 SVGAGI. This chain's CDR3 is CASSPPGAESPLHF. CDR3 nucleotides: TGTGCCAGCAGTCCCCCCGGGGCTGAATCACCCCTCCACTTT.

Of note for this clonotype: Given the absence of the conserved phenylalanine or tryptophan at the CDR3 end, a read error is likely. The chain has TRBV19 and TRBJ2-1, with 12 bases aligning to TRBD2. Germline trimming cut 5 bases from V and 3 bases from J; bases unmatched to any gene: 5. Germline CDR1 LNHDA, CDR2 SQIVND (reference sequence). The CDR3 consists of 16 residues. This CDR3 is CASSSGLAGRYNEQFS. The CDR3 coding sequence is TGTGCCAGTAGTTCCGGACTAGCGGGGCGCTACAATGAGCAGTTCTCC.

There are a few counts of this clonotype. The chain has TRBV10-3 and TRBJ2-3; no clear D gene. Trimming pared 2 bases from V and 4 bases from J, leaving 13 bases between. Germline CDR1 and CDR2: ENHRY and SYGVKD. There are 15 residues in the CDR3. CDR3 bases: TGTGCCATCAGTGAGCAGCCGAATGTGGCAGATACGCAGTATTTT. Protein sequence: CAISEQPNVADTQYF.

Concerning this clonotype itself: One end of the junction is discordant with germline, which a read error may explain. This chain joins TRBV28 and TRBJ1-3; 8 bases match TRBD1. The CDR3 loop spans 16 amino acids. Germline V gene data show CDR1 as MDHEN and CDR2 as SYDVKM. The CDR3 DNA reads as TGTGTCAGCAGTTTATCAATGACAGGGGCTGGAAACACCATATATTTT. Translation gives CVSSLSMTGAGNTIYF.

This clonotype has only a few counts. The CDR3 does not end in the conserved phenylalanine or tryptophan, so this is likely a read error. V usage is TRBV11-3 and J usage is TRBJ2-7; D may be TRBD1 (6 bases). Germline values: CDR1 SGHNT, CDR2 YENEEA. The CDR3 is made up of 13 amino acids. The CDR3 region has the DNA TGTGCCAGCGGCTTAACAGGGACCTACGAGCAGTACCTC. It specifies CASGLTGTYEQYL.